This T cell receptor beta chain was retrieved from a study of vaccination and CD4 T cells after COVID-19. Turning to the study itself: As their vaccination, participants received two doses of either BNT162b2 or mRNA-1273 vaccine. Post-COVID draws followed diagnosis by a median 101 days (range 35 to 161). Cultures serving as controls received a peptide pool (CEFX or HIV-1 Nef) or no peptide.

To note about this clonotype: Its antigen is as yet unknown.

The treatment was: approximately 10-day PBMC culture with coronavirus spike peptide pools or control peptides (ViraFEST assay). The germline V gene encodes CDR1 LGHDT and CDR2 YNNKEL (reference sequence). The CDR3 loop spans 15 amino acids. V gave up 0 bases and J gave up 4 bases, with 12 bases separating them. Scientists ran DNA taken from cultured CD4+ T cells through the Oncomine TCR Beta short-read assay for sequencing. A single record per CDR3 protein comes from TCRdb applying MiXCR to the PCR reads. The sample has 25,000 or so distinct CDR3 sequences, under 45% seen once. The sample in question was CD4+ T cells from blood, cultured in vitro, obtained before SARS-CoV-2 vaccination. This chain joins TRBV3-1 and TRBJ1-2, with D maybe TRBD1 (6 bases). The TCR sequence derives from a human donor who received a COVID-19 vaccine. The CDR3 reads CASSQDSAGAYGYTF. In nucleotides, the CDR3 is TGTGCCAGCAGCCAAGACTCGGCAGGGGCCTATGGCTACACCTTC.